This TCR beta chain derives from a study of blood T cells in healthy people across ages. The donors, healthy Caucasians from Russia, were aged 6 to 90. Samples each had at least 5 micrograms of total RNA extracted. This CDR3 is 14 amino acids long. Germline assignment: CDR1 SGHTA and CDR2 FQGNSA. With a J-beta primer mix and a sample-barcoded 5' primer, a second PCR ran about 7 to 12 cycles. A template-switch adaptor with 12 random nucleotides tagged each cDNA molecule. MiXCR, run by TCRdb on the 5' RACE reads, gives a single entry per CDR3 protein. The repertoire includes about 1.8 million distinct CDR3 sequences, 49% of them detected once, and 2.1% sits in the top ten.

This receptor was identified in a woman aged 40 to 49 in good health. The chain recombines TRBV7-2 with TRBJ2-4; D is undetermined. The J call may be mistaken, given a closer DNA end match to TRBJ2-7. The material sequenced was blood. The CDR3 sequence: CASSLDLERSEQYF. The CDR3 DNA follows: TGTGCCAGCAGCTTAGATTTAGAAAGGTCCGAGCAGTACTTC.